This T cell receptor (beta chain) was identified in a study of identical twins. Study results and caveats: An excess of low generation probability was shown by twin-shared out-of-frame alpha sequences. Donors were not followed over many years; analysis was cross-sectional.

Unique molecular identifiers were in the cDNA, with template-switch universal primer binding. Each CDR3 protein gets one entry after TCRdb re-called the 5' RACE reads with MiXCR. Of a few hundred thousand distinct CDR3 sequences listed, roughly a tenth are singletons. CDR1 and CDR2 (germline): MNHNS, SASEGT. The trim removed 5 bases at V and 8 bases at J, leaving 6 bases unmatched. The CDR3 runs 14 residues. There are many counts of this clonotype. Its matching antigen is unknown. This receptor was obtained from a man aged 50 to 60 in good health. The chain carries TRBV6-1 and TRBJ1-4; 9 bases are shared with TRBD1. The sequenced sample was memory T cells sorted from blood. Here the CDR3 DNA reads TGTGCCAGCAGTAAAACAGGGGGCAGCGAAAAACTGTTTTTT. It yields the protein CASSKTGGSEKLFF.